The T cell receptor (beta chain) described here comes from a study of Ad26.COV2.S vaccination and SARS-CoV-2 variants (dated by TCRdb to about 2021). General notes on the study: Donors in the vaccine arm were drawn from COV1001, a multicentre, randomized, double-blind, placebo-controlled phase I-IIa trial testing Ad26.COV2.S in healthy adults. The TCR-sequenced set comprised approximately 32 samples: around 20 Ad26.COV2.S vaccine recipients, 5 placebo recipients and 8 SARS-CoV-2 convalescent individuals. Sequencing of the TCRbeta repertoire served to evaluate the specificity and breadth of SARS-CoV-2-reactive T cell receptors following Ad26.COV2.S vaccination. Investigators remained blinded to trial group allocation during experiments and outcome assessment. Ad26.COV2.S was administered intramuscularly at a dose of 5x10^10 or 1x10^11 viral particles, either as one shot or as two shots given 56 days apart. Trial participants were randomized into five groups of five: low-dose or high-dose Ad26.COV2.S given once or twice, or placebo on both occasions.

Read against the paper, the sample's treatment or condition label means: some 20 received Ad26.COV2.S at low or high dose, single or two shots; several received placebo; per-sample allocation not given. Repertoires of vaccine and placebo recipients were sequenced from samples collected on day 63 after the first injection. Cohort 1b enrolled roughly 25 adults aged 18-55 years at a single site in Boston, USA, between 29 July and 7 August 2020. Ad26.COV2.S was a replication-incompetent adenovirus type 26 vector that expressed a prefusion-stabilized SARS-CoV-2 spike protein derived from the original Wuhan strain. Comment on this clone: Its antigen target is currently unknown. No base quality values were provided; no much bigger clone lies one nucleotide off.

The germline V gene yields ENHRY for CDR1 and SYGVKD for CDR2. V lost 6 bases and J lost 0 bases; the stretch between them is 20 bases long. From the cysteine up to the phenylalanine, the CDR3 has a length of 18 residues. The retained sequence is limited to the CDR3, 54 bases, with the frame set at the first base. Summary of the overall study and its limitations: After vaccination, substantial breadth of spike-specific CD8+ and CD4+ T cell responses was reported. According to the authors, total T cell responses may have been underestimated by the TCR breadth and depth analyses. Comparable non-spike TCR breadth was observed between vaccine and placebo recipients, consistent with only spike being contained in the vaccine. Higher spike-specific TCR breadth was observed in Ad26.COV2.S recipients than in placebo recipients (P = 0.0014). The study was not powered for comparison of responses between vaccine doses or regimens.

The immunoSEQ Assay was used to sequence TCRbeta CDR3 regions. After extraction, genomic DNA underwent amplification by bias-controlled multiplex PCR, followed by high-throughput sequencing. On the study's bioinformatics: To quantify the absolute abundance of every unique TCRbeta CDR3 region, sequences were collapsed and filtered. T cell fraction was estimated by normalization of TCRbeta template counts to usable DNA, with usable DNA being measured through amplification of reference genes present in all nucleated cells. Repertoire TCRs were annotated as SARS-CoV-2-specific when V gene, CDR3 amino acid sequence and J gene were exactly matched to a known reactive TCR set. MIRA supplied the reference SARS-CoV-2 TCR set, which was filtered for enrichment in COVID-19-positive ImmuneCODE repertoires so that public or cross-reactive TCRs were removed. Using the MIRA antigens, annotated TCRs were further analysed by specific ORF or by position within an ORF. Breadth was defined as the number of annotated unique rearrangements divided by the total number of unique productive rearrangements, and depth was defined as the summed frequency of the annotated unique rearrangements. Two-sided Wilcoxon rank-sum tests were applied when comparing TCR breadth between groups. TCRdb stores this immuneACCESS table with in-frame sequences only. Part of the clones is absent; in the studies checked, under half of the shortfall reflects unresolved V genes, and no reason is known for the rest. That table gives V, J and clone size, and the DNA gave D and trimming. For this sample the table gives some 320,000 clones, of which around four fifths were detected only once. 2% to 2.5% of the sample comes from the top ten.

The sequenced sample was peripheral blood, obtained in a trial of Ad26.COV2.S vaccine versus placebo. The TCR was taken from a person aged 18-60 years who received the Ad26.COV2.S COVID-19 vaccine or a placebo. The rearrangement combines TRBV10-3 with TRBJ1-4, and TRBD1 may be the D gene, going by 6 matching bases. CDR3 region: CAISMGGGSTATNEKLFF. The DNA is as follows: TGTGCCATCAGCATGGGGGGGGGCAGCACAGCAACTAATGAAAAACTGTTTTTT.